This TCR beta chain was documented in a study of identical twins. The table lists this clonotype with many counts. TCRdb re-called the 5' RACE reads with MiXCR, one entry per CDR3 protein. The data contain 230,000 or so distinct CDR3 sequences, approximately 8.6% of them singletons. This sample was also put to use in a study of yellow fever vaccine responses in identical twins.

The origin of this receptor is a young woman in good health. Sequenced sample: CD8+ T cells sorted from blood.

CDR3 DNA: TGTGCCAGCAGTTCCAGACAGGGGGGCCAAGAGACCCAGTACTTC. This sequence encodes CASSSRQGGQETQYF. The V call is TRBV5-5, the J call TRBJ2-5; 9 nucleotides align to TRBD1. This CDR3 contains 15 residues. Germline loops: CDR1 SGHKS, CDR2 YYEKEE (reference sequence). With V trimmed by 5 bases and J by 1 base, 6 bases remained unmatched.